A single sample is the source of the 11 T cell receptor beta chains below, sequenced in a study of patients and donors after allogeneic stem cell transplantation. A single record per CDR3 protein comes from TCRdb applying MiXCR to the RT-PCR reads. This sample has under 200,000 distinct CDR3 sequences, with roughly 30% found just once. The material sequenced was blood, either unsorted or a sorted T cell fraction (not recorded which). The receptor set was obtained from a human donor who was either an allogeneic HSCT recipient or a stem cell or donor lymphocyte infusion donor (not recorded which). It is not recorded whose cells these are; they may come from a transplant donor.

This clonotype was counted between two and nine times. V usage is TRBV29-1 and J usage is TRBJ2-1, with 8 positions matching TRBD2. The germline CDR1 and CDR2 sequences are SQVTM and ANQGSEA. The CDR3 has 13 residues. With V trimmed by 4 bases and J by 4 bases, 3 bases remained unmatched. CDR3 amino acids: CSVAGRAYNEQFF. The CDR3 nucleotides read TGCAGCGTTGCCGGGAGGGCGTACAATGAGCAGTTCTTC.

The chain employs TRBV6-1 and TRBJ2-7; TRBD2 matches at 10 bases. The germline CDR1 and CDR2 sequences are MNHNS and SASEGT. The length of the CDR3 is 15 residues. The V gene end was trimmed by 4 bases and the J gene end by 2 bases; junction bases not matched to a gene: 5. In DNA form, the CDR3 reads TGTGCCAGCAGTGCCGGGCTAGCGGGAGCCTACGAGCAGTACTTC. Amino acids: CASSAGLAGAYEQYF.

This rearrangement joins TRBV6-5 to TRBJ1-1; the D gene is possibly TRBD1 (5 bases). The germline V gene encodes CDR1 MNHEY and CDR2 SVGAGI. The germline V and J ends were trimmed by 6 bases and 4 bases, with 15 bases remaining between them. The CDR3 totals 14 residues. CDR3 DNA: TGTGCCAGCAGCCACGGGGGGTTAGGCACTGAAGCTTTCTTT. Protein product: CASSHGGLGTEAFF.

This clonotype showed up just a few times. The V and J genes are TRBV12-3 or TRBV12-4 and TRBJ1-5, with 7 bases aligning to TRBD1. The CDR3 runs 18 residues. Trimming cost V 3 bases and J 2 bases; bases outside gene matches: 13. CDR3 DNA sequence: TGTGCCAGCAGTTTCGGGTTGACAGGGAGGGAAGGCAATCAGCCCCAGCATTTT. The encoded protein is CASSFGLTGREGNQPQHF.

A few counts support this clonotype. The chain recombines TRBV10-3 with TRBJ2-1; perhaps D is TRBD1 or TRBD2 (5 bases each). Germline V gene sequence: CDR1 ENHRY, CDR2 SYGVKD. Trimming took off 4 bases at V and 6 bases at J, with 13 bases between the two ends. CDR3 length: 14 amino acids. CDR3 nucleotides: TGTGCCATCAGTGGTCGGGGCGGAGGCAATGAGCAGTTCTTC. Translating it yields CAISGRGGGNEQFF.

This clonotype was observed a few times. The chain employs TRBV12-3 or TRBV12-4 and TRBJ2-4; no firm D call. CDR3 length: 13 residues. V was cut by 0 bases and J by 4 bases, with 4 bases left in between. CDR3 nucleotides: TGTGCCAGCAGTTTAGCGGAGAAAAACATTCAGTACTTC. Its translation is CASSLAEKNIQYF.

The CDR3 sequence: CASSDLDSHYYGYTF. The CDR3 coding sequence is TGTGCCAGCAGTGACTTGGACAGCCACTACTATGGCTACACCTTC. V usage is TRBV25-1 and J usage is TRBJ1-2; D may be TRBD1 (6 bases). Germline loops: CDR1 MGHDK, CDR2 SYGVNS. Between the trimmed V and J ends, which lost 3 bases and 3 bases, there was a span of 14 bases. The CDR3 totals 15 residues.

The sample holds a few counts of this clonotype. V is TRBV5-1 and J is TRBJ2-2; TRBD1 agrees at 9 bases. V shed 0 bases, J shed 3 bases, and the junction held 9 bases outside the gene matches. CDR1 is SGHRS, CDR2 YFSETQ, per germline. The CDR3 sequence is 18 residues long. The CDR3 DNA is TGCGCCAGCAGCTTGGCCCTGGGACAGGGAAAAGACACCGGGGAGCTGTTTTTT. This codes for CASSLALGQGKDTGELFF. Full variable domain (missing parts from reference TRBV5-1 and TRBJ2-2): KAGVTQTPRYLIKTRGQQVTLSCSPISGHRSVSWYQQTPGQGLQFLFEYFSETQRNKGNFPGRFSGRQFSNSRSEMNVSTLELGDSALYLCASSLALGQGKDTGELFFGEGSRLTVL.

This clonotype was observed a few times. The V call is TRBV9, the J call TRBJ1-5; no reliable D call. Per germline, CDR1 SGDLS and CDR2 YYNGEE. The V end was cut by 4 bases, the J end by 4 bases, with 18 bases between. The CDR3 is made up of 16 amino acids. In DNA form, the CDR3 reads TGTGCCAGCAGCAACTCCTCAGGAGCGGGGAATCAGCCCCAGCATTTT. It yields the protein CASSNSSGAGNQPQHF.

The chain recombines TRBV29-1 with TRBJ2-5; tentative D call: TRBD1 (6 bases). This CDR3 has 16 amino acids. Deletions cut 3 bases from V and 1 base from J, with 18 bases between. CDR1 and CDR2 from the germline V gene are SQVTM and ANQGSEA. The CDR3 loop reads CSVDGHRQGSQETQYF. In DNA, the CDR3 is TGCAGCGTTGATGGTCACAGGCAGGGGTCCCAAGAGACCCAGTACTTC.

The V gene is TRBV24-1, the J gene TRBJ1-2, with 12 nucleotides matching TRBD1. The junction had 12 bases not matched to a gene; V was cut back by 6 bases and J by 5 bases. The germline CDR1 and CDR2 sequences are KGHDR and SFDVKD. There are 17 residues in the CDR3. The DNA for the CDR3 is TGTGCCACCAGTCCCGCCGGGACAGGGGGCGGGTCTTATGGCTACACCTTC. Translated, it gives CATSPAGTGGGSYGYTF.